This record looks at one T cell receptor (beta chain) sequence and its context. As yet, its antigen is unknown. There was relapse after autologous stem cell transplantation in every patient, and there was variation in brentuximab vedotin exposure. Magnetic negative selection of thawed PBMCs yielded the CD8+ T cells. This CDR3 is 11 amino acids long. Per the germline V gene, CDR1 is SGHDT and CDR2 is YYEEEE. V was cut by 1 base and J by 7 bases, with 3 bases left in between. Profiling relied on immunoSEQ multiplex PCR, and the TCRdb table lists in-frame clones only, not all of them. The data show 25,000 to 30,000 clones, 70% to 90% seen once. This sample is drawn from a study of PD-1 blockade in classical Hodgkin lymphoma. Points from the study as a whole: Relapsed/refractory patients reportedly had the lowest baseline TCR diversity, below newly diagnosed patients, who were below healthy donors. By cycle point C4D1, TCR diversity had risen significantly in CD4+ cells (but not CD8+ cells). Nivolumab initiation under 1 year post-ASCT meant exclusion.

Sample: CD8+ T cells from blood, taken at baseline. The clonotype was recovered from a human donor with classical Hodgkin lymphoma. The rearrangement uses TRBV5-6 and TRBJ2-1; D is unclear. In DNA, the CDR3 is TGTGCCAGCAGCTTGCTAAATGAGCAGTTCTTC. Encoded protein: CASSLLNEQFF.